This TCR beta chain was sequenced in a study of blood T cells in healthy people across ages. For this clonotype: Its antigen remains unidentified.

This CDR3 is 16 amino acids long. The V gene lost 1 base and the J gene lost 0 bases, with 11 bases spanning the gap. Germline CDR1 reads SGHAT; CDR2 reads FQNNGV. Study-wide points: Older individuals had lower TCR beta diversity per million T cells (the decline was roughly linear).

The second PCR ran roughly 6 to 11 cycles with a sample-barcoded 5' primer and J-beta primers. A tag from a template-switch adaptor with 12 random nucleotides marked each cDNA molecule. Each CDR3 protein is one row after TCRdb ran MiXCR on the 5' RACE reads. The sample holds approximately 900,000 distinct CDR3 sequences; about 48% are singletons and the top ten take roughly 13%. The rearrangement links TRBV11-2 to TRBJ2-3; D is uncertain. Sequencing used blood. The clonotype originates from a man aged 30-40 years in good health. CDR3 in DNA: TGTGCCAGCAGCTTAGTCGGCGGATCTAGCACAGATACGCAGTATTTT. This gives the protein CASSLVGGSSTDTQYF.